In its sample, the clone carrying this T cell receptor beta chain was seen once. Its antigen is as yet unknown. Relapse after autologous stem cell transplantation occurred in every patient, and brentuximab vedotin exposure varied. These data originate in a study of PD-1 blockade in classical Hodgkin lymphoma. General study findings and limits: No one has yet defined what causes the repertoire differences, which may be disease activity or prior therapy. Relative to healthy donors, newly diagnosed patients reportedly had lower baseline TCR diversity, which was reported as lower still in relapsed/refractory patients.

This table comes from immunoSEQ multiplex PCR, and its TCRdb copy is limited to in-frame clones, with some not included. This table holds some 46,000 clones, about 78% found once. The length of the CDR3 is 13 residues. Trimming cost V 4 bases and J 3 bases, with 11 bases left between them. Germline V gene data show CDR1 as SGHRS and CDR2 as YFSETQ. This chain joins TRBV5-1 and TRBJ2-7; possibly TRBD2 for D (6 bases). The source of this sequence is a human donor with classical Hodgkin lymphoma. The material sequenced was peripheral blood mononuclear cells (PBMCs), taken before the second cycle of nivolumab. The CDR3 DNA reads TGCGCCAGCAGCGGATTCGGGGGCTACGAGCAGTACTTC. As protein: CASSGFGGYEQYF.